Given below is one TCR beta chain in context. The antigen is undetermined. PCR used 60 Vbeta primers and 13 Jbeta primers. Libraries were prepared by immunoSEQ multiplex PCR; TCRdb keeps only in-frame clonotypes and omits some of them. The data show about 140,000 clones, with 80% seen just once and 2% to 3% held by the top ten. This sample was taken from a study of cytomegalovirus exposure and HLA in healthy donors. Study results and limitations: Links to common viral pathogens appeared, in a later analysis, for several of the most significant clusters. The authors later linked a missense DCLRE1C variant to TCR beta V- and J-gene trimming. TRBV6-2, TRBV6-3 and other indistinguishable V segments were excluded.

The CDR3 length is 16 residues. From germline, CDR1 is SGHRS and CDR2 YFSETQ. V lost 6 bases to trimming and J lost 2 bases, with 20 bases between them. Sequenced: PBMCs. The sequence was obtained from a man aged 50 to 60 in good health and CMV-seronegative. V gene TRBV5-1 combines with J gene TRBJ1-1; tentatively, D is TRBD1 (5 bases). The CDR3 spells CASTIGGAGFNTEAFF. CDR3 nucleotide sequence: TGCGCCAGCACCATTGGGGGTGCGGGGTTTAACACTGAAGCTTTCTTT.